This T cell receptor beta chain was recovered during a study of beta chain features in type 1 diabetes. There are a few counts of this clone. cDNA synthesis used the whole RNA isolate, giving expressed TCRB sequences. Measured with immunoSEQ multiplex PCR; TCRdb has only the in-frame clones, and not every one. The sample lists around 150,000 clones, roughly 8.1% seen once, with 0.65% in the top ten. This TCR came from a man aged 18 to 30 in good health. Source material: central memory CD4+ T cells from blood.

The CDR3 loop reads CASSLDRGYEQYF. DNA of the CDR3: TGTGCCAGCAGCTTAGACAGGGGTTACGAGCAGTACTTC. V gene TRBV7-8 combines with J gene TRBJ2-7, with 7 nucleotides matching TRBD1. Germline lookup yields CDR1 SGHVS and CDR2 FQNEAQ. Germline trimming cut 1 base from V and 4 bases from J; bases unmatched to any gene: 1. The CDR3 loop spans 13 amino acids.